These 21 T cell receptor beta chains share one sample of origin, sequenced in a study of T-cell memory formation after mild COVID-19. TCRdb re-called the 5' RACE reads with MiXCR, one entry per CDR3 protein. There are roughly 300,000 distinct CDR3 sequences in the sample; roughly 8% occur only once, and approximately 23% lies in the top ten. The sample consisted of PBMCs or a T cell subset sorted from them (not recorded which). These receptors were taken from a man between 18 and 35 years old who had mild COVID-19 (a few samples of this study predate the infection). Cell type and time point are not known.

This clonotype was seen only a few times. The CDR3 DNA reads TGTGCCACGAGGGGTCCGGGGTTAACAGATACGCAGTATTTT. Residues: CATRGPGLTDTQYF. The rearrangement links TRBV15 to TRBJ2-3, with D perhaps being TRBD1 or TRBD2 (5 bases each). Germline V gives CDR1 LNHNV, CDR2 YYDKDF (reference sequence). This CDR3 region has 14 residues. Trimming took off 9 bases at V and 3 bases at J, with 16 bases between the two ends.

This chain uses TRBV7-2 with TRBJ1-5; D gene unclear. The CDR3 length is 12 residues. Germline values: CDR1 SGHTA, CDR2 FQGNSA. The V gene lost 5 bases and the J gene lost 5 bases, with 7 bases spanning the gap. In DNA form, the CDR3 reads TGTGCCAGCAGCGGGCTTGATCAGCCCCAGCATTTT. Translating it yields CASSGLDQPQHF.

The chain is built from TRBV20-1 and TRBJ1-1; maybe TRBD1 (6 bases). The germline gives CDR1 DFQATT, CDR2 SNEGSKA (reference sequence). This CDR3 spans 13 amino acids. The V and J ends lost 6 bases and 3 bases respectively, with 14 bases between them. The chain's CDR3 is CSAPGQQYTEAFF. CDR3 DNA sequence: TGCAGTGCGCCCGGACAGCAGTACACTGAAGCTTTCTTT.

This clonotype appeared many times. The V gene is TRBV7-9, the J gene TRBJ2-3; D possibly corresponds to TRBD2 (5 bases). This CDR3 region has 13 residues. The V end lost 3 bases, the J end lost 5 bases, and 9 bases lay between the germline ends. Germline values: CDR1 SEHNR, CDR2 FQNEAQ (reference sequence). The CDR3: CASSFIRGDTQYF. DNA for the CDR3: TGTGCCAGCAGCTTTATCCGGGGAGATACGCAGTATTTT.

The chain has TRBV5-4 and TRBJ2-1; 8 nucleotides line up with TRBD1. V shed 3 bases and J 9 bases; nucleotides not matched to a gene: 5. CDR3 length: 13 residues. CDR1 SGHNT and CDR2 YYREEE come from the germline V gene (reference sequence). The CDR3 here is CASSSTGVTEQFF. CDR3 in DNA: TGTGCCAGCAGCTCGACAGGGGTGACTGAGCAGTTCTTC.

This clonotype has a handful of counts. The J gene is TRBJ2-1, the V gene TRBV23-1; D tentatively fits TRBD1 or TRBD2 (5 bases each). TRBV23-1 counts as an open reading frame of uncertain function. This CDR3 has 16 amino acids. V was trimmed by 3 bases and J by 1 base, leaving 13 bases between them. The CDR3 loop is CASSQGSEGSYNEQFF. The CDR3 coding sequence is TGCGCCAGCAGTCAGGGGAGCGAGGGGTCCTACAATGAGCAGTTCTTC.

The genes are TRBV5-1 and TRBJ1-1, with D maybe TRBD1 (6 bases). This CDR3 contains 14 residues. Germline lookup yields CDR1 SGHRS and CDR2 YFSETQ. Between the trimmed V and J ends, which lost 1 base and 2 bases, there was a span of 9 bases. Written as DNA, the CDR3 is TGCGCCAGCAGCTTGAGGACAGTAAACACTGAAGCTTTCTTT. Translated, it gives CASSLRTVNTEAFF. Looking up the rest from reference TRBV5-1 and TRBJ1-1 gives the full variable domain: KAGVTQTPRYLIKTRGQQVTLSCSPISGHRSVSWYQQTPGQGLQFLFEYFSETQRNKGNFPGRFSGRQFSNSRSEMNVSTLELGDSALYLCASSLRTVNTEAFFGQGTRLTVV.

This clonotype was counted at least ten times. The rearrangement links TRBV4-3 to TRBJ2-2; D not certain. Per the germline V gene, CDR1 is LGHNA and CDR2 is YSLEER. The CDR3 is 12 residues long. V was cut by 2 bases and J by 5 bases, with 3 bases left in between. The CDR3 coding sequence is TGCGCCAGCAGCCAATGGACCGGGGAGCTGTTTTTT. It yields the protein CASSQWTGELFF.

The genes are TRBV20-1 and TRBJ2-1; D may be TRBD2 (6 bases). Germline values: CDR1 DFQATT, CDR2 SNEGSKA (reference sequence). Trimming removed 1 base at V and 12 bases at J, with 16 bases between. CDR3 size: 13 residues. CDR3 coding DNA: TGCAGTGCTAGAGTCCCCGGAGGGGTGGTGCAGTTCTTC. Protein sequence: CSARVPGGVVQFF.

In DNA form, the CDR3 reads TGTGCCAGCAGTTACTCGAGTCAGGGAGTTGCTGGAAACACCATATATTTT. Protein sequence: CASSYSSQGVAGNTIYF. This sequence joins TRBV6-6 and TRBJ1-3; the D gene is possibly TRBD1 (5 bases). CDR3 length equals 17 residues. In germline, CDR1 is MNHNY, CDR2 SVGAGI (reference sequence). Deletions cut 0 bases from V and 2 bases from J, with 14 bases between.

This clonotype was observed many times. The J gene is TRBJ2-1, the V gene TRBV12-3 or TRBV12-4, with D uncertain. The CDR3 consists of 15 residues. V dropped 1 base and J dropped 0 bases, with 7 bases sitting between them. CDR3 protein: CASSLGLSSYNEQFF. The CDR3 coding sequence is TGTGCCAGCAGTTTAGGGCTCAGCTCCTACAATGAGCAGTTCTTC.

The chain joins TRBV6-1 to TRBJ2-7; 7 nucleotides line up with TRBD1. The ends lost 6 bases at V and 3 bases at J; junction bases unmatched: 8. In germline, CDR1 is MNHNS, CDR2 SASEGT. The CDR3 is 14 amino acids. CDR3: CASSVAGTVYEQYV. The CDR3 DNA reads TGTGCCAGCAGCGTTGCCGGGACAGTCTACGAGCAGTACGTC.

This clonotype was picked up a small number of times. CDR3 region: CSADLVGEIQETQYF. In nucleotides, the CDR3 is TGCAGTGCCGACCTGGTGGGGGAGATCCAAGAGACCCAGTACTTC. This chain uses TRBV20-1 with TRBJ2-5, with D perhaps given as TRBD1 or TRBD2 (5 bases each). V lost 6 bases and J lost 1, with 18 bases in between. Looked up from germline, CDR1 is DFQATT and CDR2 is SNEGSKA (reference sequence). The CDR3 has 15 amino acids.

The rearrangement uses TRBV10-3 and TRBJ2-7; maybe TRBD1 (6 bases). CDR1 is ENHRY, CDR2 SYGVKD, per germline. CDR3 length: 14 amino acids. Trimming removed 5 bases at V and 0 bases at J, with 11 bases between. CDR3 DNA: TGTGCCATCAGTACAGGGTATGGCTCCTACGAGCAGTACTTC. The encoded protein is CAISTGYGSYEQYF.

V and J are TRBV7-3 and TRBJ1-2, with 9 bases lining up with TRBD1. The V and J ends lost 2 bases and 7 bases, in that order; junction bases with no gene match: 5. The CDR3 consists of 14 residues. Looked up from germline, CDR1 is SGHTA and CDR2 is FQGTGA. CDR3 loop: CASSLGQGLSGYTF. The CDR3 DNA follows: TGTGCCAGCAGCTTAGGACAGGGGCTCTCTGGCTACACCTTC. The entire variable domain, with the rest obtained from reference TRBV7-3 and TRBJ1-2, is as follows: GAGVSQTPSNKVTEKGKYVELRCDPISGHTALYWYRQSLGQGPEFLIYFQGTGAADDSGLPNDRFFAVRPEGSVSTLKIQRTERGDSAVYLCASSLGQGLSGYTFGSGTRLTVV.

This clonotype was seen only a few times. V gene TRBV5-1 combines with J gene TRBJ2-1, with 7 bases that match TRBD2. From germline, CDR1 is SGHRS and CDR2 YFSETQ. J was trimmed by 7 bases and V by 3 bases; bases with no gene match: 10. The CDR3 runs 15 residues. CDR3 nucleotide sequence: TGCGCCAGCAGCTACTCAAGCGGGGCCCCTAATGAGCAGTTCTTC. This codes for CASSYSSGAPNEQFF.

This clonotype has a count of ten or more. V usage is TRBV4-3 and J usage is TRBJ2-5, with D possibly being TRBD1 (5 bases). Trimming shortened V by 0 bases and J by 5 bases, and 13 bases separated the two germline ends. CDR3 size: 15 residues. CDR1 and CDR2 from the germline V gene are LGHNA and YSLEER. CDR3 protein: CASSQDGSGSETQYF. CDR3 DNA sequence: TGCGCCAGCAGCCAAGATGGTTCAGGGTCGGAGACCCAGTACTTC.

Only a few counts were recorded for this clonotype. The chain couples TRBV19 to TRBJ2-3; no definite D call. Trimming shortened V by 3 bases and J by 4 bases, and 5 bases separated the two germline ends. The CDR3 has 12 residues. Germline V gene sequence: CDR1 LNHDA, CDR2 SQIVND (reference sequence). The CDR3 DNA follows: TGTGCCAGTAGTATTGTGGCAGATACGCAGTATTTT. Translated, it gives CASSIVADTQYF.

The rearrangement joins TRBV27 to TRBJ2-3; TRBD2 agrees at 10 bases. The germline CDR1 and CDR2 sequences are MNHEY and SMNVEV (reference sequence). With 4 bases clipped from V and 6 bases from J, the junction kept 10 bases outside the gene matches. This CDR3 spans 16 amino acids. The CDR3 is CASSSLLAGVSDTQYF. The CDR3, as DNA: TGTGCCAGCAGTTCCCTCCTAGCGGGGGTATCTGATACGCAGTATTTT.

This clonotype was counted many times. The rearrangement uses TRBV5-1 and TRBJ2-3; D is perhaps TRBD2 (6 bases). The germline V and J ends were trimmed by 0 bases and 3 bases, with 8 bases remaining between them. CDR1 is SGHRS, CDR2 YFSETQ, per germline. The CDR3 totals 14 residues. The CDR3: CASSLGLATDTQYF. The CDR3 DNA is TGCGCCAGCAGCTTGGGGCTAGCGACAGATACGCAGTATTTT.

The V gene is TRBV25-1, the J gene TRBJ1-4, with TRBD1 as a possible D gene (5 bases). Germline V CDR1 and CDR2: MGHDK, SYGVNS. The CDR3 totals 14 residues. Deletions cut 3 bases from V and 6 bases from J, with 11 bases between. The CDR3 loop is CASSENRPHEKLFF. In DNA form, the CDR3 reads TGTGCCAGCAGTGAGAACAGGCCCCATGAAAAACTGTTTTTT. The entire variable domain, with the rest obtained from reference TRBV25-1 and TRBJ1-4, is as follows: EADIYQTPRYLVIGTGKKITLECSQTMGHDKMYWYQQDPGMELHLIHYSYGVNSTEKGDLSSESTVSRIRTEHFPLTLESARPSHTSQYLCASSENRPHEKLFFGSGTQLSVL.